This TCR beta chain was captured by sequencing in a study of vaccination and CD4 T cells after COVID-19. Study-level information: Ranging from 14 to 241, the interval between dose two and post-vaccine sampling had a median of roughly 10 weeks. In the control cultures, a CEFX pool, an HIV-1 Nef pool, or no peptide was supplied.

On this clonotype itself: Its specificity is unknown.

The germline CDR1 and CDR2 sequences are MNHNS and SASEGT. The CDR3 is 14 residues long. The V gene end was trimmed by 8 bases and the J gene end by 6 bases; junction bases not matched to a gene: 8. The treatment is: roughly 11-day PBMC culture with coronavirus spike peptide pools or control peptides (ViraFEST assay). CD4+ T lymphocytes from the unexposed donor were collected before the COVID-19 pandemic (2011-2018). Scientists ran DNA taken from cultured CD4+ T cells through the Oncomine TCR Beta short-read assay for sequencing. It was cultured CD4+ T cells from which genomic DNA was extracted. From the PCR reads, TCRdb called clonotypes with MiXCR, one entry per CDR3 protein. The sample carries approximately 5,700 distinct CDR3 sequences, around 39% recorded once.

Input material: CD4+ T cells from blood, cultured in vitro. The chain combines TRBV6-1 with TRBJ2-2; 8 bases are shared with TRBD2. This TCR was recovered from a human donor in good health. CDR3 in amino acids: CASGRGLGSGELFF. In nucleotides, the CDR3 is TGTGCCAGCGGACGGGGACTAGGATCCGGGGAGCTGTTTTTT.